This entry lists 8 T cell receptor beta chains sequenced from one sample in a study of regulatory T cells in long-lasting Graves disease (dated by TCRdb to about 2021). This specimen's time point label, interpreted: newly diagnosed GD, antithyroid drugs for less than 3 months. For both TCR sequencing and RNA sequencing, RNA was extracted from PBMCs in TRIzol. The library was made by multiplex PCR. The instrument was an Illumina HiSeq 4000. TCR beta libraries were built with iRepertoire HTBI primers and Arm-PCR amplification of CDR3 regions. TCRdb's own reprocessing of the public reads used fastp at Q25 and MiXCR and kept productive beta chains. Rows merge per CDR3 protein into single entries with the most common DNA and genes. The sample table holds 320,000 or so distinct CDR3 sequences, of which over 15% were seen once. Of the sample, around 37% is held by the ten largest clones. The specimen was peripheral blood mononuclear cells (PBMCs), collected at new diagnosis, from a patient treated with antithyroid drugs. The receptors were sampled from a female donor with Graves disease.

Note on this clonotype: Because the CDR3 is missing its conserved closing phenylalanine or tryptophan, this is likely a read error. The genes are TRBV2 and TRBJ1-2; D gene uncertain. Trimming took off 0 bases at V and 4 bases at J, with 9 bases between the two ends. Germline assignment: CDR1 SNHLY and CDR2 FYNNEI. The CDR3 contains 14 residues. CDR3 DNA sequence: TGTGCCAGCAGTGAAGCGTGGACGAGCTATGGCTACACCTCC. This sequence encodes CASSEAWTSYGYTS.

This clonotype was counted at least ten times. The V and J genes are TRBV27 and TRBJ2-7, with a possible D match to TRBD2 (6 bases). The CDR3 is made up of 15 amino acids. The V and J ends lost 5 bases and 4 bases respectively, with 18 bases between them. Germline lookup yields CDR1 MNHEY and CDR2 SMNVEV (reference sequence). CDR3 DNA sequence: TGTGCCAGCAGTCCATACAGGTCCGGAGGGTACGAGCAGTACTTC. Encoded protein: CASSPYRSGGYEQYF.

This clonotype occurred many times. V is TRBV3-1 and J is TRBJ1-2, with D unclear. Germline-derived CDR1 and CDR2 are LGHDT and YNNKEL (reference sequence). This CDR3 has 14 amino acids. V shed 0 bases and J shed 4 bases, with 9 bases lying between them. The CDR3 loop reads CASSQDSVTYGYTF. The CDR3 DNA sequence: TGTGCCAGCAGCCAAGACAGCGTAACCTATGGCTACACCTTC.

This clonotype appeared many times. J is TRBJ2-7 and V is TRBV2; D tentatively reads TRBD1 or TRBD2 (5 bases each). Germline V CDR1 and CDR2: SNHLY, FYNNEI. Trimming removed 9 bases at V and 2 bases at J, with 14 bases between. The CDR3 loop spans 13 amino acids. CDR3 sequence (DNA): TGTGCCAGTAACCGGGACGGAGCCTACGAGCAGTACTTC. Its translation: CASNRDGAYEQYF.

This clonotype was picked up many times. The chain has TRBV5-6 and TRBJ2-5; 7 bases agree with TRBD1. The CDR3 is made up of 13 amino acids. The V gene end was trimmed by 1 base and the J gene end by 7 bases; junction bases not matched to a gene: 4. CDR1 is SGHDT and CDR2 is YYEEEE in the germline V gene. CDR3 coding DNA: TGTGCCAGCAGCTTGAAGGGGGCGGCGACCCAGTACTTC. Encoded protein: CASSLKGAATQYF.

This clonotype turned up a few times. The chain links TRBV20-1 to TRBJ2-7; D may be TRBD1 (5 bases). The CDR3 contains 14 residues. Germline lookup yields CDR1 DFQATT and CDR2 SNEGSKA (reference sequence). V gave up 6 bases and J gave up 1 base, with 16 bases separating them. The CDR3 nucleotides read TGCAGTGCAATCCTAGGGGTCCTATCCTACGAGCAGTACTTC. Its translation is CSAILGVLSYEQYF.

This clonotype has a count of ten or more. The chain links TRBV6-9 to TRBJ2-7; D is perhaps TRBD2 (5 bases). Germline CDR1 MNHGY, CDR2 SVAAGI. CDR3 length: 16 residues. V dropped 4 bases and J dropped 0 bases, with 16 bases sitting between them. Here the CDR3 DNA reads TGTGCCAGCAGTTCTCGTAGGACTGTCAGCTCCTACGAGCAGTACTTC. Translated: CASSSRRTVSSYEQYF.

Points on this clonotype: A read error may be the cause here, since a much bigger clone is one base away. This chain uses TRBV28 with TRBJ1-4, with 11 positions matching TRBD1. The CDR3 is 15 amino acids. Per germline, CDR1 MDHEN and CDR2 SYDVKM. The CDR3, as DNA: TGTGCCAGCAGTTCAGGGACAGGGGGGAATGAAAAACCGTTTTTT. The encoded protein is CASSSGTGGNEKPFF.